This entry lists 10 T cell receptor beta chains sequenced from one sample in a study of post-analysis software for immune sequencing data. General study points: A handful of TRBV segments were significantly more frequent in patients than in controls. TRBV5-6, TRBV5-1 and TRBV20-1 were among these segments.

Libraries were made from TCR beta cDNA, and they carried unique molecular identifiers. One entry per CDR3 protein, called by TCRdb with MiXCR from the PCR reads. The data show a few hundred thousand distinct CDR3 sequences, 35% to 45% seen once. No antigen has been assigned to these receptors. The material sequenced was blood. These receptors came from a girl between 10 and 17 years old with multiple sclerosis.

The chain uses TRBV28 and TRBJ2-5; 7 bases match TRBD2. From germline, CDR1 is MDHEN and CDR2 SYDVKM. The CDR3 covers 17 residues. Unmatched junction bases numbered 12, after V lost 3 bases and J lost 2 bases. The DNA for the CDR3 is TGTGCCAGCAGTTTTTCGGTGGCTAGCGGCGGACAAGAGACCCAGTACTTC. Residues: CASSFSVASGGQETQYF. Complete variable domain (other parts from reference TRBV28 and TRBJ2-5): DVKVTQSSRYLVKRTGEKVFLECVQDMDHENMFWYRQDPGLGLRLIYFSYDVKMKEKGDIPEGYSVSREKKERFSLILESASTNQTSMYLCASSFSVASGGQETQYFGPGTRLLVL.

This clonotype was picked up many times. The CDR3 sequence is CASSFDTNTEAFF. CDR3 nucleotide sequence: TGTGCCAGCAGCTTTGACACGAACACTGAAGCTTTCTTT. The V call is TRBV7-8, the J call TRBJ1-1; D not resolved. The germline V gene has CDR1 SGHVS and CDR2 FQNEAQ. The V end was cut by 3 bases, the J end by 1 base, with 6 bases between. The CDR3 runs 13 residues.

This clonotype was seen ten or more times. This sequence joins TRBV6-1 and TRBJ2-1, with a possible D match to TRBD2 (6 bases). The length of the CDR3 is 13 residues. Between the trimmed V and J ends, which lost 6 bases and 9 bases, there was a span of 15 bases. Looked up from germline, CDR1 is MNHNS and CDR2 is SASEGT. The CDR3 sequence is CASREGVLGEQFF. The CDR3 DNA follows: TGTGCCAGCAGGGAGGGCGTGTTGGGTGAGCAGTTCTTC.

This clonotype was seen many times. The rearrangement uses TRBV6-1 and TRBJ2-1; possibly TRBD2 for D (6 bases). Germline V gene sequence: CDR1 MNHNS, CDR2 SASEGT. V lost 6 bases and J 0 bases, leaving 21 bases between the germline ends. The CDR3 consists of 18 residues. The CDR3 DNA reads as TGTGCCAGCAGCCGGACGTCCCCTAGCGCAAGCTCCTACAATGAGCAGTTCTTC. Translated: CASSRTSPSASSYNEQFF.

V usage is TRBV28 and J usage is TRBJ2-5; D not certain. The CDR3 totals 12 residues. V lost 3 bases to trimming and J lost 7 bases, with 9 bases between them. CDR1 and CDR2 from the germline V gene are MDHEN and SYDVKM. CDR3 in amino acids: CASSFERLTQYF. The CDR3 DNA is TGTGCCAGCAGTTTCGAGCGACTGACCCAGTACTTC.

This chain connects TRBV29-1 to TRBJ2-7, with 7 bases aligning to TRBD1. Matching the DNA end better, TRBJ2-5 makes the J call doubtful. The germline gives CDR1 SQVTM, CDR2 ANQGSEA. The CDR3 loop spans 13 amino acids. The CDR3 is CSLARGPEETQYF. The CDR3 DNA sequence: TGCAGCCTCGCGAGGGGGCCGGAAGAGACCCAGTACTTC.

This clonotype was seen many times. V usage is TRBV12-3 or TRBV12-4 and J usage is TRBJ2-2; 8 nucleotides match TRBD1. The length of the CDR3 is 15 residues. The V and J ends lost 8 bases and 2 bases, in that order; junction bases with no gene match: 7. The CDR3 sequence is CASSETGVNTGELFF. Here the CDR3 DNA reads TGTGCCAGCTCAGAGACAGGGGTAAACACCGGGGAGCTGTTTTTT.

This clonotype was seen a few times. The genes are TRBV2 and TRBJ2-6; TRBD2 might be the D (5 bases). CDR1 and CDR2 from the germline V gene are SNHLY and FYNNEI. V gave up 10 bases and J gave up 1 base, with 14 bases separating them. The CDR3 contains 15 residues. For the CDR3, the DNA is TGTGCCAACAGCCTAGCTCGGTCTGGGGCCAACGTCCTGACTTTC. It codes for CANSLARSGANVLTF.

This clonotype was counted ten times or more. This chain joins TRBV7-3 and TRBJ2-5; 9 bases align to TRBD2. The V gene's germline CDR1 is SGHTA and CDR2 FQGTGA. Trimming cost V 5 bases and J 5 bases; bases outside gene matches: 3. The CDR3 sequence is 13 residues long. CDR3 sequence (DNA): TGTGCCAGCAGCACTACTAGCGGGGAGACCCAGTACTTC. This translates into CASSTTSGETQYF.

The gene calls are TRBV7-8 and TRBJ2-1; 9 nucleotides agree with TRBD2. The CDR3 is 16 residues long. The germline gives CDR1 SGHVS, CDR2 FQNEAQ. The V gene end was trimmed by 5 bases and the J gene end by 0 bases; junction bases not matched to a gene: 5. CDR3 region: CASSHRRGGSYNEQFF. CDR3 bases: TGTGCCAGCAGCCACCGGCGGGGGGGCTCCTACAATGAGCAGTTCTTC.